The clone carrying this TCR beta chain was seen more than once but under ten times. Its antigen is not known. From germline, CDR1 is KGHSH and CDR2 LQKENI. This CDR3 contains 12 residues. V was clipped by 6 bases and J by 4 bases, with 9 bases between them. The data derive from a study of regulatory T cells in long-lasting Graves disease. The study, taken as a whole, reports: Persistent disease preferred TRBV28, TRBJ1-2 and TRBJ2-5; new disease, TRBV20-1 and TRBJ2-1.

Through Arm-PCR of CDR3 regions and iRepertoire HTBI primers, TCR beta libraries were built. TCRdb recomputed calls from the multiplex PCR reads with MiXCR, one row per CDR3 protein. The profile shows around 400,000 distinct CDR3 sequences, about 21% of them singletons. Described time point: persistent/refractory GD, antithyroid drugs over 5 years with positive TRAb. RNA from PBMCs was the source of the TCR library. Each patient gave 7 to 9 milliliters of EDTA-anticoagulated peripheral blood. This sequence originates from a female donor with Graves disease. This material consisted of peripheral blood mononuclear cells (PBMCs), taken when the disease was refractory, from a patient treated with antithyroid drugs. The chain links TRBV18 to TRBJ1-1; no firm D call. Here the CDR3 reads CASSNQGTEAFF. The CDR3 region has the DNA TGTGCCAGCTCGAACCAAGGCACTGAAGCTTTCTTT.